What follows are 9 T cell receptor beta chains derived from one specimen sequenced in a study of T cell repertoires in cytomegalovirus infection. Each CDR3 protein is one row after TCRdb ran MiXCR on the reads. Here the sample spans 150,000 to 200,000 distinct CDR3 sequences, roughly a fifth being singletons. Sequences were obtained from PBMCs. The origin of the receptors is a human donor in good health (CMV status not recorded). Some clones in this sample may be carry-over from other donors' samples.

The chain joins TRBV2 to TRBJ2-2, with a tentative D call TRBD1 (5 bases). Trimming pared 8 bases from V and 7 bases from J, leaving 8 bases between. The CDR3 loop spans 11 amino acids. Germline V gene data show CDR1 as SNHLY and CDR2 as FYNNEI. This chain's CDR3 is CASHRSGELFF. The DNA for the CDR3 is TGTGCCAGCCACAGGAGCGGGGAGCTGTTTTTT.

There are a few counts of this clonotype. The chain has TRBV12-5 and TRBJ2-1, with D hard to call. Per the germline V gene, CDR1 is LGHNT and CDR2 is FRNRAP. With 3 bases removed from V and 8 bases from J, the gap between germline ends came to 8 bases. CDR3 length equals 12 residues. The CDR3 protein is CASGFQFHEQFF. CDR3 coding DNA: TGTGCTAGTGGTTTTCAGTTCCATGAGCAGTTCTTC.

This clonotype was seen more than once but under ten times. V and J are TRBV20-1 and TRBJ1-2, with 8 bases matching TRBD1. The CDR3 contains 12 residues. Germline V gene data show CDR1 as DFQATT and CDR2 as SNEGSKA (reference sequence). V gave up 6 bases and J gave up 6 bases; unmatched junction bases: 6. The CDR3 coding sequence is TGCAGTGCCAAGGACAGGGTTAATGGCTACACCTTC. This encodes CSAKDRVNGYTF.

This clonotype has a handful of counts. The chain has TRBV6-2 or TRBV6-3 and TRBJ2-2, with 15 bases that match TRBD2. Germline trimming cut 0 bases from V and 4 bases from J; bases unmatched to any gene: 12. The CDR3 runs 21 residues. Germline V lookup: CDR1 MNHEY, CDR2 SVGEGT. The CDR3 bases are TGTGCCAGCAGTTACTCCATCGGGGGACTAGCGGGAGGATTCGGCACCGGGGAGCTGTTTTTT. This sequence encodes CASSYSIGGLAGGFGTGELFF.

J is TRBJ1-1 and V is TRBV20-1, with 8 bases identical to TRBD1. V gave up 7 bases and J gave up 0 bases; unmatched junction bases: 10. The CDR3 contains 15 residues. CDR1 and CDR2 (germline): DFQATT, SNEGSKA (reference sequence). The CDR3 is CSVAGQGGMNTEAFF. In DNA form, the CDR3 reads TGCAGTGTAGCAGGACAGGGCGGAATGAACACTGAAGCTTTCTTT.

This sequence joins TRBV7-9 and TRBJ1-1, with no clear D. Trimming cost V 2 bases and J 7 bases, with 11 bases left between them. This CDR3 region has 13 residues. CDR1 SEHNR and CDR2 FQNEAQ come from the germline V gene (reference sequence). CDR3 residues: CASSLMGGDEAFF. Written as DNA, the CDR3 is TGTGCCAGCAGCTTAATGGGCGGAGATGAAGCTTTCTTT.

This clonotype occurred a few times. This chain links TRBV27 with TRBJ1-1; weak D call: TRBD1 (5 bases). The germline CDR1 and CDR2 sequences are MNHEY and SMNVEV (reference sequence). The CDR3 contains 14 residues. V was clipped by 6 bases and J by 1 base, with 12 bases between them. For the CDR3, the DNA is TGTGCCAGCAGGTCGGGACTCCAGAACACTGAAGCTTTCTTT. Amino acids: CASRSGLQNTEAFF.

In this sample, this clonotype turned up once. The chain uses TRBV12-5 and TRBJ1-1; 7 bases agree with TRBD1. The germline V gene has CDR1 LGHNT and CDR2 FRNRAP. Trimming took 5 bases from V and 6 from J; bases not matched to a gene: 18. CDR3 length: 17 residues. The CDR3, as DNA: TGTGCTAGTGGTCCCCCGACAGGGTCAGGTTCTATCGCTGAAGCTTTCTTT. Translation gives CASGPPTGSGSIAEAFF.

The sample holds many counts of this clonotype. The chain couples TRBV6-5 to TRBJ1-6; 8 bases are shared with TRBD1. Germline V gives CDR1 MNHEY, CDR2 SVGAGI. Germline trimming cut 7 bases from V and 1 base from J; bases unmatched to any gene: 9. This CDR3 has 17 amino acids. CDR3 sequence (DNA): TGTGCCAGCAAGCTTAGTGACAGGGGATCCTATAATTCACCCCTCCACTTT. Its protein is CASKLSDRGSYNSPLHF.